These 27 T cell receptor beta chains share one sample of origin, sequenced in a study of CD8 T cells in ankylosing spondylitis. TCRdb passed the 5' RACE reads through MiXCR, listing each CDR3 protein once. The data show about 69,000 distinct CDR3 sequences, about 5.7% seen once. Source material: blood, either unsorted or a sorted T cell fraction (not recorded which). These receptors originate from a male donor with ankylosing spondylitis or in good health (not recorded which).

V gene TRBV4-1 combines with J gene TRBJ1-2, with TRBD1 identical over 7 bases. Germline loops: CDR1 MGHRA, CDR2 YSYEKL. This CDR3 region has 15 residues. Germline trimming cut 0 bases from V and 2 bases from J; bases unmatched to any gene: 3. The CDR3 loop reads CASSQDRTGNYGYTF. The CDR3 bases are TGCGCCAGCAGCCAAGATCGGACAGGAAACTATGGCTACACCTTC.

This clonotype was seen at least ten times. The V call is TRBV5-6, the J call TRBJ2-3; D might be TRBD1 (5 bases). V gave up 4 bases and J gave up 3 bases, with 9 bases separating them. The germline gives CDR1 SGHDT, CDR2 YYEEEE. The CDR3 length is 13 residues. CDR3 in amino acids: CASSTRTTDTQYF. The CDR3 nucleotides read TGTGCCAGCAGCACCCGGACAACAGATACGCAGTATTTT.

In this sample, this clonotype turned up many times. The rearrangement links TRBV15 to TRBJ1-2; TRBD1 might be the D (5 bases). This CDR3 is 14 amino acids long. Trimming removed 3 bases at V and 4 bases at J, with 12 bases between. Germline V gene data show CDR1 as LNHNV and CDR2 as YYDKDF (reference sequence). The CDR3 protein is CATSSHGTAYGYTF. In nucleotides, the CDR3 is TGTGCCACCAGCAGCCACGGGACGGCCTATGGCTACACCTTC.

This clonotype was detected many times. J is TRBJ2-7 and V is TRBV9; no clear D. Germline-derived CDR1 and CDR2 are SGDLS and YYNGEE. Trimming left V 0 bases short and J 5 bases short, with 9 bases between. This CDR3 has 13 residues. DNA for the CDR3: TGTGCCAGCAGCGTAGGGCCCCAGAACGAGCAGTACTTC. Translated: CASSVGPQNEQYF.

In its sample, this clonotype was seen many times. The J gene is TRBJ2-3, the V gene TRBV19, with D perhaps matching TRBD2 (7 bases). Germline CDR1 reads LNHDA; CDR2 reads SQIVND (reference sequence). The CDR3 contains 14 residues. V was clipped by 6 bases and J by 2 bases, with 12 bases between them. This chain's CDR3 is CASSGGPLTDTQYF. The CDR3 DNA reads as TGTGCCAGTAGCGGGGGGCCTCTCACAGATACGCAGTATTTT. The full variable domain, rest sourced from reference TRBV19 and TRBJ2-3, is DGGITQSPKYLFRKEGQNVTLSCEQNLNHDAMYWYRQDPGQGLRLIYYSQIVNDFQKGDIAEGYSVSREKKESFPLTVTSAQKNPTAFYLCASSGGPLTDTQYFGPGTRLTVL.

This clonotype was recorded at least ten times. This chain uses TRBV19 with TRBJ1-1; weak D call: TRBD1 (6 bases). This CDR3 is built from 14 residues. Trimming took 3 bases from V and 5 from J, leaving 13 bases between them. Germline CDR1 is LNHDA and CDR2 is SQIVND (reference sequence). The chain's CDR3 is CASSIQGRGTEAFF. In DNA, the CDR3 is TGTGCCAGTAGTATCCAGGGGAGGGGGACTGAAGCTTTCTTT.

In its sample, this clonotype was seen many times. The chain carries TRBV29-1 and TRBJ2-3; D is perhaps TRBD2 (5 bases). This CDR3 region has 12 residues. The V end lost 4 bases, the J end lost 7 bases, and 12 bases lay between the germline ends. Per germline, CDR1 SQVTM and CDR2 ANQGSEA. CDR3 sequence (DNA): TGCAGCGTTGGAGCGGACTCCAATACGCAGTATTTT. The encoded protein is CSVGADSNTQYF.

This clonotype was counted ten times or more. The chain uses TRBV20-1 and TRBJ1-2, with 8 bases fitting TRBD1. The CDR3 sequence is 13 residues long. Germline CDR1 DFQATT, CDR2 SNEGSKA (reference sequence). V dropped 6 bases and J dropped 5; count of bases not matched to a gene: 8. CDR3 DNA: TGCAGTGCGTGGGACAGGCAAACTTATGGCTACACCTTC. It is translated as CSAWDRQTYGYTF.

This clonotype occurred many times. The rearrangement joins TRBV20-1 to TRBJ1-1, with D unclear. The V and J ends lost 3 bases and 2 bases respectively, with 13 bases between them. Per the germline V gene, CDR1 is DFQATT and CDR2 is SNEGSKA (reference sequence). The CDR3 contains 14 residues. CDR3 in DNA: TGCAGTGCTAGTTGGGGTTGGCCAAACACTGAAGCTTTCTTT. This translates into CSASWGWPNTEAFF.

This clonotype was counted many times. The V call is TRBV25-1, the J call TRBJ2-3; D is ambiguous. Germline V gives CDR1 MGHDK, CDR2 SYGVNS. The germline V and J ends were trimmed by 5 bases and 7 bases, with 10 bases remaining between them. The CDR3 length is 12 residues. The CDR3 DNA follows: TGTGCCAGCAGTCTTAACGCAAATACGCAGTATTTT. It is translated as CASSLNANTQYF.

At least ten counts were recorded for this clonotype. The V call is TRBV20-1, the J call TRBJ1-2; perhaps TRBD1 as D (5 bases). In germline, CDR1 is DFQATT, CDR2 SNEGSKA (reference sequence). The CDR3 contains 15 residues. Trimming removed 5 bases at V and 8 bases at J, with 24 bases between. CDR3 loop: CSALGGAGGFWGYTF. The CDR3, as DNA: TGCAGTGCTCTGGGGGGAGCCGGAGGCTTCTGGGGCTACACCTTC.

In its sample, this clonotype was seen many times. The genes are TRBV20-1 and TRBJ1-2; D unclear. Trimming pared 6 bases from V and 0 bases from J, leaving 14 bases between. The germline CDR1 and CDR2 sequences are DFQATT and SNEGSKA (reference sequence). The CDR3 spans 14 residues. The CDR3 coding sequence is TGCAGTGCACCCGGCAGGCCGACTAACTATGGCTACACCTTC. Translated: CSAPGRPTNYGYTF.

This clonotype was counted many times. The chain recombines TRBV7-3 with TRBJ1-1, with a weak D call TRBD1 (5 bases). The V gene lost 0 bases and the J gene lost 1 base, with 12 bases spanning the gap. Germline values: CDR1 SGHTA, CDR2 FQGTGA. The CDR3 has 16 amino acids. This chain's CDR3 is CASSLTRIGGNTEAFF. In DNA, the CDR3 is TGTGCCAGCAGCTTAACGCGGATCGGGGGGAACACTGAAGCTTTCTTT.

This clonotype was counted at least ten times. This chain connects TRBV5-1 to TRBJ1-1, with D uncertain. The CDR3 is 16 amino acids. Germline-derived CDR1 and CDR2 are SGHRS and YFSETQ. With 0 bases removed from V and 1 base from J, the gap between germline ends came to 13 bases. Written as DNA, the CDR3 is TGCGCCAGCAGCTTGGAAGGGCCCCCCTCGAACACTGAAGCTTTCTTT. It specifies CASSLEGPPSNTEAFF.

Many counts were recorded for this clonotype. The genes are TRBV25-1 and TRBJ2-1; 9 bases are shared with TRBD2. Germline V gene sequence: CDR1 MGHDK, CDR2 SYGVNS. With V trimmed by 7 bases and J by 0 bases, 7 bases remained unmatched. This CDR3 has 16 amino acids. The CDR3 here is CASMGASGDSYNEQFF. The DNA of the CDR3 is TGTGCCAGCATGGGGGCTAGCGGGGACTCCTACAATGAGCAGTTCTTC.

This clonotype was counted many times. V usage is TRBV18 and J usage is TRBJ1-1; D perhaps matches TRBD1 (5 bases). The CDR3 runs 14 residues. V lost 4 bases to trimming and J lost 4 bases, with 13 bases between them. Germline lookup yields CDR1 KGHSH and CDR2 LQKENI. The CDR3 loop reads CASSRDRGGTEAFF. The CDR3 nucleotides read TGTGCCAGCTCACGCGATCGGGGGGGCACTGAAGCTTTCTTT. Using reference TRBV18 and TRBJ1-1 for the parts outside the CDR3, the full variable domain is NAGVMQNPRHLVRRRGQEARLRCSPMKGHSHVYWYRQLPEEGLKFMVYLQKENIIDESGMPKERFSAEFPKEGPSILRIQQVVRGDSAAYFCASSRDRGGTEAFFGQGTRLTVV.

This chain joins TRBV6-2 or TRBV6-3 and TRBJ2-1, with 10 positions matching TRBD1. Germline V gene lookup returns CDR1 MNHEY and CDR2 SVGEGT. CDR3 length equals 15 residues. The V segment lost 4 bases and the J segment 2 bases; nucleotides outside the gene matches: 2. CDR3 residues: CASSSGTGAYNEQFF. Written as DNA, the CDR3 is TGTGCCAGCAGTTCAGGGACAGGGGCCTACAATGAGCAGTTCTTC.

The chain combines TRBV7-2 with TRBJ1-2; D unresolved. This CDR3 is 13 amino acids long. The germline V gene encodes CDR1 SGHTA and CDR2 FQGNSA. The ends were cut back, 0 bases at V and 8 bases at J, with 10 bases in the middle. CDR3 loop: CASSLAAQRGYTF. Here the CDR3 DNA reads TGTGCCAGCAGCTTAGCGGCACAAAGGGGCTACACCTTC.

This clonotype was counted ten times or more. This chain joins TRBV12-3 or TRBV12-4 and TRBJ1-5; D gene ambiguous. V lost 4 bases and J 4 bases, leaving 20 bases between the germline ends. The length of the CDR3 is 17 residues. The CDR3 region is CASSSTEGASINQPQHF. CDR3 sequence (DNA): TGTGCCAGCAGTTCAACTGAGGGAGCGAGTATTAATCAGCCCCAGCATTTT.

This clonotype was picked up many times. The chain is built from TRBV5-8 and TRBJ1-5; D unresolved. The CDR3 runs to 12 residues. Trimming took off 1 base at V and 5 bases at J, with 4 bases between the two ends. Germline loops: CDR1 SGHTS, CDR2 YDEGEE. CDR3: CASSLTDQPQHF. The CDR3 nucleotides read TGTGCCAGCAGCTTGACCGATCAGCCCCAGCATTTT.

The table lists this clonotype with many counts. The V call is TRBV7-9, the J call TRBJ2-7, with 8 positions matching TRBD1. Germline V gives CDR1 SEHNR, CDR2 FQNEAQ (reference sequence). The length of the CDR3 is 16 residues. V shed 4 bases and J 0 bases; nucleotides not matched to a gene: 8. CDR3 sequence (DNA): TGTGCCAGCAGCTCATATACAGGGGGAAGCTCCTACGAGCAGTACTTC. It yields the protein CASSSYTGGSSYEQYF.

About this clonotype: The conserved phenylalanine or tryptophan normally closing the CDR3 is absent here, so this likely arose from a read error. This chain connects TRBV30 to TRBJ1-3; no firm D call. CDR1 GTSNPN and CDR2 SVGIG come from the germline V gene (reference sequence). CDR3 length: 16 amino acids. For the CDR3, the DNA is TGTGCCTGGAAGCGATTATGGGGTCTTACTGGAAGCACCATATATGTT. Its protein is CAWKRLWGLTGSTIYV.

This clonotype was counted many times. A read error may account for a junction end that differs from germline. The chain recombines TRBV7-2 with TRBJ2-1; D unresolved. The CDR3 sequence is 13 residues long. Germline V gene sequence: CDR1 SGHTA, CDR2 FQGNSA. CDR3 sequence (DNA): TGCGCCAGCAGCCTGAGCTCCTACAATGAGCAGTTCTTC. Its translation is CASSLSSYNEQFF.

Many counts were recorded for this clonotype. The rearrangement joins TRBV20-1 to TRBJ2-3; TRBD1 or TRBD2 may be the D gene (6 bases each). Germline values: CDR1 DFQATT, CDR2 SNEGSKA (reference sequence). The V end was cut by 4 bases, the J end by 3 bases, with 14 bases between. The CDR3 runs to 14 residues. CDR3 in DNA: TGCAGTGCTATCAGAGGGGGGAAGACAGATACGCAGTATTTT. It specifies CSAIRGGKTDTQYF.

This clonotype has at least ten counts. CDR3 in amino acids: CASSPDGTQPQHF. Written as DNA, the CDR3 is TGTGCCAGCAGCCCTGACGGGACCCAGCCCCAGCATTTT. The chain carries TRBV14 and TRBJ1-5; D is perhaps TRBD1 (5 bases). This CDR3 contains 13 residues. V lost 4 bases and J lost 7, with 11 bases in between. The germline V gene has CDR1 SGHDN and CDR2 FVKESK.

Many counts were recorded for this clonotype. This chain joins TRBV29-1 and TRBJ2-5; 7 positions agree with TRBD2. This CDR3 is built from 14 residues. J gave up 4 bases and V 2 bases, and 7 bases lay outside the gene matches. CDR1 and CDR2 from the germline V gene are SQVTM and ANQGSEA. The CDR3 reads CSVEKPSGAETQYF. Here the CDR3 DNA reads TGCAGCGTTGAAAAGCCTAGCGGCGCAGAGACCCAGTACTTC. Drawing the rest from reference TRBV29-1 and TRBJ2-5, the complete variable domain is SAVISQKPSRDICQRGTSLTIQCQVDSQVTMMFWYRQQPGQSLTLIATANQGSEATYESGFVIDKFPISRPNLTFSTLTVSNMSPEDSSIYLCSVEKPSGAETQYFGPGTRLLVL.

By sample fraction, this clonotype is medium-sized. The V call is TRBV29-1, the J call TRBJ1-1; 9 nucleotides match TRBD1. The V segment lost 4 bases and the J segment 6 bases; nucleotides outside the gene matches: 3. In germline, CDR1 is SQVTM, CDR2 ANQGSEA. The CDR3 totals 12 residues. CDR3 DNA: TGCAGCGTTGGGACAGGGGATGCTGAAGCTTTCTTT. Translating it yields CSVGTGDAEAFF.